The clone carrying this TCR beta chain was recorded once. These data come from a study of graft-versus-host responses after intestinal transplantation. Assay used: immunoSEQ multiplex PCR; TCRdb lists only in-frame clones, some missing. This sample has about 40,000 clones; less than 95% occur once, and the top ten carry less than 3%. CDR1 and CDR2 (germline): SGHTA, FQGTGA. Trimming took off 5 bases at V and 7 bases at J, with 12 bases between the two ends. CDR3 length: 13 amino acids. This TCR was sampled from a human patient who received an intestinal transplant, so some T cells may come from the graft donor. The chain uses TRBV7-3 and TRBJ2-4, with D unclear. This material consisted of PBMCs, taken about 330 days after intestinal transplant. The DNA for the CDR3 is TGTGCCAGCAGCCTCAGCCTCGGCAACATTCAGTACTTC. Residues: CASSLSLGNIQYF.